These T cell receptor beta chains were read from a single sample in a study of blood T cell repertoires in COVID-19. The protocol was immunoSEQ multiplex PCR, while the TCRdb copy is restricted to in-frame clones and leaves out a portion. Of about 230,000 clones listed, approximately 80% are singletons. Sample: peripheral blood. The origin of the receptors is a woman aged 45-59 years with acute or convalescent COVID-19. The CDR3 runs from the conserved cysteine through the conserved F or W. D genes are given only for firm matches. Size tells how often a clone was seen (once, few, many) or the class of an expanded clone, and some rows leave it out.

CDR3 length: 14
D gene: TRBD1
J gene: TRBJ1-1
V gene: TRBV7-2
clone size: .
CDR3 protein: CASSPQDRQTEAFF
CDR3 DNA: TGTGCCAGCAGCCCCCAGGACAGGCAAACTGAAGCTTTCTTT

CDR3 length: 13
D gene: .
J gene: TRBJ2-3
V gene: TRBV9
clone size: .
CDR3 protein: CASSPQIPDTQYF
CDR3 DNA: TGTGCCAGCAGCCCACAAATTCCAGATACGCAGTATTTT

CDR3 length: 13
D gene: .
J gene: TRBJ1-2
V gene: TRBV13
clone size: .
CDR3 protein: CASSLRTGYGYTF
CDR3 DNA: TGTGCCAGCAGCTTAAGGACGGGGTATGGCTACACCTTC

CDR3 length: 15
D gene: TRBD1
J gene: TRBJ2-1
V gene: TRBV7-8
clone size: .
CDR3 protein: CASSLAGQGYNEQFF
CDR3 DNA: TGTGCCAGCAGCTTAGCCGGACAGGGGTACAATGAGCAGTTCTTC

CDR3 length: 14
D gene: .
J gene: TRBJ1-2
V gene: TRBV7-9
clone size: .
CDR3 protein: CASSSDRRNYGYTF
CDR3 DNA: TGTGCCAGCAGCTCCGACAGGCGCAACTATGGCTACACCTTC

CDR3 length: 15
D gene: .
J gene: TRBJ2-3
V gene: TRBV9
clone size: once
CDR3 protein: CASSVSLGVTDTQYF
CDR3 DNA: TGTGCCAGCAGCGTAAGTTTGGGAGTGACAGATACGCAGTATTTT

CDR3 length: 16
D gene: TRBD2
J gene: TRBJ2-3
V gene: TRBV7-2
clone size: few
CDR3 protein: CASSSGLAGVKDTQYF
CDR3 DNA: TGTGCCAGCAGCTCCGGACTAGCGGGAGTCAAAGATACGCAGTATTTT

CDR3 length: 14
D gene: .
J gene: TRBJ2-1
V gene: TRBV5-1
clone size: .
CDR3 protein: CASSFGGPYNEQFF
CDR3 DNA: TGCGCCAGCAGCTTTGGCGGGCCCTACAATGAGCAGTTCTTC

CDR3 length: 15
D gene: .
J gene: TRBJ1-5
V gene: TRBV4-1
clone size: .
CDR3 protein: CASSRGSRDNQPQHF
CDR3 DNA: TGCGCCAGCAGCCGAGGCAGCCGGGACAATCAGCCCCAGCATTTT

CDR3 length: 16
D gene: .
J gene: TRBJ1-6
V gene: TRBV3-1/TRBV3-2
clone size: .
CDR3 protein: CASSHTGLSTNSPLHF
CDR3 DNA: TGTGCCAGCAGCCATACAGGGCTTTCAACTAATTCACCCCTCCACTTT

CDR3 length: 13
D gene: .
J gene: TRBJ1-2
V gene: TRBV27
clone size: .
CDR3 protein: CASSLSRGGGYTF
CDR3 DNA: TGTGCCAGCAGTCTAAGTCGGGGAGGAGGCTACACCTTC

CDR3 length: 13
D gene: .
J gene: TRBJ1-1
V gene: TRBV6-5
clone size: .
CDR3 protein: CASRRPLDTEAFF
CDR3 DNA: TGTGCCAGCAGGAGGCCTTTGGACACTGAAGCTTTCTTT

CDR3 length: 15
D gene: .
J gene: TRBJ2-2
V gene: TRBV7-2
clone size: .
CDR3 protein: CASSNWVQGTGELFF
CDR3 DNA: TGTGCCAGCAGCAATTGGGTCCAGGGGACCGGGGAGCTGTTTTTT

CDR3 length: 11
D gene: .
J gene: TRBJ2-5
V gene: TRBV28
clone size: .
CDR3 protein: CASSSVETQYF
CDR3 DNA: TGTGCCAGCAGCTCCGTGGAGACCCAGTACTTC

CDR3 length: 12
D gene: TRBD1
J gene: TRBJ2-1
V gene: TRBV24-1
clone size: .
CDR3 protein: CATSAGTVEQFF
CDR3 DNA: TGTGCCACCAGTGCTGGGACAGTTGAGCAGTTCTTC

CDR3 length: 16
D gene: TRBD2
J gene: TRBJ2-3
V gene: TRBV18
clone size: .
CDR3 protein: CASSPYSGRASDTQYF
CDR3 DNA: TGTGCCAGCTCACCATATAGCGGGAGGGCGTCAGATACGCAGTATTTT

CDR3 length: 14
D gene: .
J gene: TRBJ1-6
V gene: TRBV6-5
clone size: .
CDR3 protein: CASRGIMYNSPLHF
CDR3 DNA: TGTGCCAGTCGAGGAATAATGTATAATTCACCCCTCCACTTT

CDR3 length: 15
D gene: TRBD1
J gene: TRBJ1-2
V gene: TRBV5-1
clone size: .
CDR3 protein: CASSLWQGANKGYTF
CDR3 DNA: TGCGCCAGCAGCTTGTGGCAGGGGGCGAATAAGGGCTACACCTTC

CDR3 length: 14
D gene: .
J gene: TRBJ2-5
V gene: TRBV3-1/TRBV3-2
clone size: .
CDR3 protein: CASSQDAGTETQYF
CDR3 DNA: TGTGCCAGCAGCCAAGATGCGGGAACAGAGACCCAGTACTTC

CDR3 length: 17
D gene: TRBD2
J gene: TRBJ2-3
V gene: TRBV19
clone size: once
CDR3 protein: CASSIGWRGASTDTQYF
CDR3 DNA: TGTGCCAGTAGTATTGGCTGGCGGGGGGCCAGCACAGATACGCAGTATTTT

CDR3 length: 16
D gene: TRBD1
J gene: TRBJ1-5
V gene: TRBV28
clone size: .
CDR3 protein: CASSSNRQGKVQPQHF
CDR3 DNA: TGTGCCAGCAGCTCAAACAGACAGGGGAAGGTTCAGCCCCAGCATTTT

CDR3 length: 13
D gene: .
J gene: TRBJ2-3
V gene: TRBV30
clone size: .
CDR3 protein: CAWGPFLGGTQYF
CDR3 DNA: TGTGCCTGGGGCCCCTTCCTAGGAGGTACGCAGTATTTT

CDR3 length: 13
D gene: TRBD1
J gene: TRBJ2-1
V gene: TRBV18
clone size: .
CDR3 protein: CASSSDRGSEQFF
CDR3 DNA: TGTGCCAGCTCATCGGACAGGGGTAGTGAGCAGTTCTTC

CDR3 length: 15
D gene: TRBD2
J gene: TRBJ2-1
V gene: TRBV27
clone size: .
CDR3 protein: CASSFERESANEQFF
CDR3 DNA: TGTGCCAGCAGTTTCGAGCGGGAGTCGGCGAATGAGCAGTTCTTC

CDR3 length: 14
D gene: .
J gene: TRBJ2-7
V gene: TRBV6-1
clone size: .
CDR3 protein: CASSEGWQSYEQYF
CDR3 DNA: TGTGCCAGCAGTGAAGGTTGGCAGTCCTACGAGCAGTACTTC

CDR3 length: 14
D gene: .
J gene: TRBJ2-7
V gene: TRBV2
clone size: .
CDR3 protein: CASSEWGDSYEQYF
CDR3 DNA: TGTGCCAGCAGTGAATGGGGGGACTCCTACGAGCAGTACTTC

CDR3 length: 13
D gene: .
J gene: TRBJ1-2
V gene: TRBV5-1
clone size: .
CDR3 protein: CASSLANNYGYTF
CDR3 DNA: TGCGCCAGCAGCTTGGCCAATAACTATGGCTACACCTTC

CDR3 length: 13
D gene: TRBD1
J gene: TRBJ1-2
V gene: TRBV12-3/TRBV12-4
clone size: .
CDR3 protein: CASSSGQKNGYTF
CDR3 DNA: TGTGCCAGCAGTTCGGGACAGAAAAATGGCTACACCTTC

CDR3 length: 15
D gene: TRBD1
J gene: TRBJ1-2
V gene: TRBV28
clone size: once
CDR3 protein: CASSWPVGQGYGYTF
CDR3 DNA: TGTGCCAGCAGTTGGCCCGTGGGACAGGGATATGGCTACACCTTC

CDR3 length: 14
D gene: .
J gene: TRBJ1-2
V gene: TRBV7-9
clone size: .
CDR3 protein: CASSLDEGNYGYTF
CDR3 DNA: TGTGCCAGCAGCTTAGATGAGGGTAACTATGGCTACACCTTC